This paragraph reports one T cell receptor beta chain. Its antigen is unidentified. These data belong to a study of OX40 agonist ivuxolimab in advanced cancers. The table came from immunoSEQ multiplex PCR; TCRdb's copy has only in-frame clones and leaves some out. The sample holds tens of thousands of clones; roughly 80% are singletons and the top ten take around 4.3%. Study-wide points: Both CD4+ and CD8+ T cell populations in blood had undergone clonal expansion by week 6 at 0.1 to 3.0 mg/kg. The study did not work out the antigen specificity of the expanded peripheral T cells.

Germline CDR1 is SGHTA and CDR2 is FQGNSA. V was clipped by 5 bases and J by 2 bases; unmatched bases: 4. This CDR3 comprises 14 residues. The input for sequencing was CD4+ or CD8+ T cells sorted from blood, taken in a trial of the OX40 agonist ivuxolimab. This TCR was sampled from an adult with an advanced solid tumor such as melanoma, head and neck, liver or kidney cancer. V usage is TRBV7-2 and J usage is TRBJ2-7; 9 nucleotides line up with TRBD2. Here the CDR3 DNA reads TGTGCCAGCAGCCCCAGCGGGGGGACCTACGAGCAGTACTTC. It encodes CASSPSGGTYEQYF.